This entry features one TCR beta chain sequence. Authors' processing steps: The authors estimated nucleated cell counts from reference gene primer amplification. TCRdb keeps only in-frame clones here, not all; method: immunoSEQ multiplex PCR. The V and J calls and clone size come from that table; D and trimming were worked out from the DNA. The sample consists of under 80,000 clones, around 87% of them appearing once. The sample belongs to a study of blood T cell repertoires in COVID-19. About the study: The origin of the acute and convalescent COVID-19 samples was the United States, Italy and Spain.

The CDR3 consists of 15 residues. J gave up 10 bases and V 1 base, and 7 bases lay outside the gene matches. Germline assignment: CDR1 SGHTA and CDR2 FQGNSA. This chain connects TRBV7-2 to TRBJ1-6, with TRBD1 matching over 7 bases. The receptor's source is a man between 60 and 75 years old with acute or convalescent COVID-19. Material for sequencing was peripheral blood. CDR3 amino acids: CASSLEGQGGSPLHF. The CDR3 DNA sequence: TGTGCCAGCAGCTTAGAGGGCCAGGGGGGCTCACCCCTCCACTTT.